This entry describes one T cell receptor (beta chain). Its antigen is not identified. This record comes from a study of T cell responses to AZD1222 COVID-19 vaccine. Only in-frame clones appear in the TCRdb table, and some are missing; sequencing was by immunoSEQ multiplex PCR. This sample yields tens of thousands of clones, of which approximately 85% are seen a single time; roughly 5% belongs to the top ten. Study observations and caveats: Among the donors, most were white British and more were female, and clonal diversity was possibly underestimated. With two AZD1222 doses given, Spike-specific TCR breadth and depth both rose.

The TCR originated in an adult in good health. This sample comprised peripheral blood, obtained on day 0 of MenACWY control vaccination.

The CDR3 region has the DNA TGTGCCAGCAGCTTGTCAGGGTTTGGTAATCAGCCCCAGCATTTT. The encoded protein is CASSLSGFGNQPQHF. V gene TRBV5-6 combines with J gene TRBJ1-5; perhaps TRBD1 as D (5 bases). V lost 1 base, J lost 4 bases, and 12 bases lay in between. This CDR3 is 15 amino acids long. Germline V gives CDR1 SGHDT, CDR2 YYEEEE.